What follows are 14 T cell receptor beta chains derived from one specimen sequenced in a study of T cells in Graves' hyperthyroidism and ophthalmopathy. Amplification yielded TCR beta CDR3 regions, with RNA transcripts as the source. HTBI primers were the set used in a first-round RT-PCR of the TCR CDR3. A single record per CDR3 protein comes from TCRdb applying MiXCR to the multiplex PCR reads. The sample records over 45,000 distinct CDR3 sequences, roughly 50% being singletons. The sequenced sample consisted of blood. These receptors originate from a woman in her twenties or thirties with Graves' ophthalmopathy.

Notes on this clonotype: The junction departs from germline at one end; a sequencing error may be responsible. V usage is TRBV6-5 and J usage is TRBJ1-2; TRBD1 is a possible D gene (5 bases). Germline V lookup: CDR1 MNHEY, CDR2 SVGAGI. This CDR3 comprises 16 residues. CDR3: CAGSSPRTGGDYGYTF. The CDR3 bases are TGTGCCGGCAGTTCGCCCAGAACGGGAGGGGACTATGGCTACACCTTC.

The table lists this clonotype with a count of one. The chain has TRBV9 and TRBJ1-2; TRBD1 aligns across 7 bases. This CDR3 is built from 15 residues. Germline trimming cut 0 bases from V and 1 base from J; bases unmatched to any gene: 3. In germline, CDR1 is SGDLS, CDR2 YYNGEE. This CDR3 is CASSVGQGGNYGYTF. CDR3 DNA: TGTGCCAGCAGCGTAGGACAGGGTGGTAACTATGGCTACACCTTC.

Notes on this clonotype: A much larger clonotype is one base distant, so this may be a read error. The rearrangement joins TRBV27 to TRBJ1-6, with D maybe TRBD1 (5 bases). Germline-derived CDR1 and CDR2 are MNHEY and SMNVEV (reference sequence). The CDR3 contains 14 residues. The CDR3 region has the DNA TGTGCCAGCAGTTTAGGGGCCTATAATTCACCCCTCCGCTTT. Its translation is CASSLGAYNSPLRF.

In the case of this clonotype: At one of its ends the junction is not consistent with the germline gene, which may arise from a read error. V is TRBV2 and J is TRBJ1-2; the D is unclear. The germline V gene has CDR1 SNHLY and CDR2 FYNNEI. The CDR3 sequence is 13 residues long. The CDR3 loop is CASSNVAAYGYTF. Written as DNA, the CDR3 is TGTGCCAGTAGTAACGTGGCGGCCTATGGCTACACTTTC.

The sample holds a few counts of this clonotype. Given a much more abundant clone one base away, this may be a read error. The chain joins TRBV4-1 to TRBJ2-7; 7 bases agree with TRBD2. The CDR3 totals 17 residues. Per the germline V gene, CDR1 is MGHRA and CDR2 is YSYEKL. This CDR3 is CASSQSELAVGSHEQYF. The CDR3 DNA sequence: TGCGCCAGCAGCCAATCGGAGCTAGCGGTCGGCTCCCACGAGCAGTACTTC.

In this sample, this clonotype turned up many times. This rearrangement joins TRBV7-3 to TRBJ1-5; TRBD1 might be the D (6 bases). The V and J ends lost 4 bases and 6 bases respectively, with 10 bases between them. The V gene's germline CDR1 is SGHTA and CDR2 FQGTGA. The CDR3 length is 13 residues. The CDR3 here is CASSSQGGQPQHF. The CDR3 DNA reads as TGTGCCAGCAGCTCACAAGGGGGTCAGCCCCAGCATTTT.

This clonotype was detected many times. This chain joins TRBV28 and TRBJ2-7; 10 nucleotides line up with TRBD1. This CDR3 has 15 amino acids. V was pared by 4 bases and J by 5 bases, with 8 bases of the junction left unmatched. Germline V gives CDR1 MDHEN, CDR2 SYDVKM. CDR3 coding DNA: TGTGCCAGCAGTTCCAGACAGGGGGCTGAGGACGAGCAGTACTTC. This sequence encodes CASSSRQGAEDEQYF.

This clonotype was recorded at least ten times. The chain couples TRBV19 to TRBJ2-2, with unresolved D. Between the trimmed V and J ends, which lost 3 bases and 5 bases, there was a span of 10 bases. CDR3 length: 14 residues. Germline CDR1 LNHDA, CDR2 SQIVND (reference sequence). This chain's CDR3 is CASSIVPLTGELFF. In DNA, the CDR3 is TGTGCCAGTAGTATTGTTCCCCTGACCGGGGAGCTGTTTTTT.

The V and J genes are TRBV29-1 and TRBJ2-5; the D call may be TRBD1 or TRBD2 (6 bases each). This CDR3 is 14 amino acids long. Trimming shortened V by 4 bases and J by 2 bases, and 14 bases separated the two germline ends. CDR1 is SQVTM, CDR2 ANQGSEA, per germline. CDR3 coding DNA: TGCAGCGTTGGGAGGGGGGCGGTACAAGAGACCCAGTACTTC. Translation: CSVGRGAVQETQYF.

A single count supports this clonotype. The V gene is TRBV7-9, the J gene TRBJ2-1; the match to TRBD2 covers 10 bases. This CDR3 comprises 16 residues. The trim removed 3 bases at V and 9 bases at J, leaving 11 bases unmatched. Per germline, CDR1 SEHNR and CDR2 FQNEAQ (reference sequence). CDR3 region: CASSFASGRISGEQFF. The CDR3 coding sequence is TGTGCCAGCAGCTTTGCTAGCGGGAGAATCAGTGGTGAGCAGTTCTTC. The whole variable domain, filled in from reference TRBV7-9 and TRBJ2-1, reads DTGVSQNPRHKITKRGQNVTFRCDPISEHNRLYWYRQTLGQGPEFLTYFQNEAQLEKSRLLSDRFSAERPKGSFSTLEIQRTEQGDSAMYLCASSFASGRISGEQFFGPGTRLTVL.

The V and J genes are TRBV29-1 and TRBJ2-6; D remains unclear. The CDR3 extends over 15 amino acids. Germline V gives CDR1 SQVTM, CDR2 ANQGSEA. V was shortened by 4 bases and J by 0 bases, with 10 bases between the two germline ends. CDR3 DNA sequence: TGCAGCGTTGGGTTCCCGAACTCTGGGGCCAACGTCCTGACTTTC. Protein product: CSVGFPNSGANVLTF. Supplemented by reference TRBV29-1 and TRBJ2-6, the full variable domain reads SAVISQKPSRDICQRGTSLTIQCQVDSQVTMMFWYRQQPGQSLTLIATANQGSEATYESGFVIDKFPISRPNLTFSTLTVSNMSPEDSSIYLCSVGFPNSGANVLTFGAGSRLTVL.

The chain joins TRBV10-3 to TRBJ2-7; TRBD1 might be the D (6 bases). Germline assignment: CDR1 ENHRY and CDR2 SYGVKD. This CDR3 region has 13 residues. The V gene lost 6 bases and the J gene lost 0 bases, with 9 bases spanning the gap. CDR3 protein: CAIRAQGSYEQYF. In DNA form, the CDR3 reads TGTGCCATCAGGGCACAGGGCTCCTACGAGCAGTACTTC.

This clonotype was counted at least ten times. This rearrangement joins TRBV7-9 to TRBJ1-2; D is undetermined. The CDR3 covers 14 residues. Per the germline V gene, CDR1 is SEHNR and CDR2 is FQNEAQ (reference sequence). Trimming stripped 5 bases from V and 8 bases from J, with 18 bases between. The CDR3: CASSPRPGSGGYTF. CDR3 sequence (DNA): TGTGCCAGCAGCCCCCGCCCGGGATCAGGCGGCTACACCTTC.

There are many counts of this clonotype. The chain employs TRBV12-3 or TRBV12-4 and TRBJ1-5; no firm D call. This CDR3 has 11 amino acids. V dropped 2 bases and J dropped 4 bases, with 0 bases sitting between them. CDR3: CASSLNQPQHF. Here the CDR3 DNA reads TGTGCCAGCAGTTTAAATCAGCCCCAGCATTTT.